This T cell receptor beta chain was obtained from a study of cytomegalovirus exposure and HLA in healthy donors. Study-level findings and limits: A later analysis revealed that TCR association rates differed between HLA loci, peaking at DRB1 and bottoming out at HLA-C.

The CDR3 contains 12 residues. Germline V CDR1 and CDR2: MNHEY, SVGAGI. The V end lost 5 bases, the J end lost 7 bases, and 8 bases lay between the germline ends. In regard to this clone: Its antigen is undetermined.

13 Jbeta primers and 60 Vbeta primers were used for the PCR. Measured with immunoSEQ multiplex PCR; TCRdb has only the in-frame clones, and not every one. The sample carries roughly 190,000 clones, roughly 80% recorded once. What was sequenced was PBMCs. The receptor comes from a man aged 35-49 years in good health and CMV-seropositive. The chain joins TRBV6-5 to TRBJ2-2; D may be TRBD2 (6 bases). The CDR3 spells CASSPGVGELFF. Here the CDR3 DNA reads TGTGCCAGCAGTCCGGGAGTCGGGGAGCTGTTTTTT.